This T cell receptor (beta chain) was observed in a study of blood T cell repertoires in COVID-19. This clone was seen once. Generated by immunoSEQ multiplex PCR, the TCRdb table keeps only in-frame clones and is missing some. The data hold 200,000 to 250,000 clones, with 84% observed a single time. This CDR3 is built from 12 residues. V was trimmed by 7 bases and J by 6 bases, leaving 12 bases between them. The material sequenced was PBMCs or T cells enriched from blood (not recorded which). The sequence came from a woman aged 40 to 50 who had recovered from COVID-19. This chain uses TRBV12-3 or TRBV12-4 with TRBJ1-2, with TRBD1 as a possible D gene (5 bases). The CDR3 nucleotides read TGTGCCAGCAACTTGGGGCTTGATGGCTACACCTTC. This gives the protein CASNLGLDGYTF.